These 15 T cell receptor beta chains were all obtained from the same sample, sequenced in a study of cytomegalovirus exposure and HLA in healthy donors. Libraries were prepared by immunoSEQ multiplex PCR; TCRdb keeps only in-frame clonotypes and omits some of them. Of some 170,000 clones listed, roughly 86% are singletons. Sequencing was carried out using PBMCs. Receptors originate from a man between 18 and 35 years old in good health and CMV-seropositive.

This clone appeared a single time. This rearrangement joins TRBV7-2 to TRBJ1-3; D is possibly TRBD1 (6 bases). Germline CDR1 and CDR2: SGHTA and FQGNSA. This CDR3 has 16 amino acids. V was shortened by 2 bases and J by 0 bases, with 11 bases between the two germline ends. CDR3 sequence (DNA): TGTGCCAGCAGCTTACAGGGGACTAGCTCTGGAAACACCATATATTTT. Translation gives CASSLQGTSSGNTIYF. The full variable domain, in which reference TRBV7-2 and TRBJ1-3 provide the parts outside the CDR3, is GAGVSQSPSNKVTEKGKDVELRCDPISGHTALYWYRQSLGQGLEFLIYFQGNSAPDKSGLPSDRFSAERTGGSVSTLTIQRTQQEDSAVYLCASSLQGTSSGNTIYFGEGSWLTVV.

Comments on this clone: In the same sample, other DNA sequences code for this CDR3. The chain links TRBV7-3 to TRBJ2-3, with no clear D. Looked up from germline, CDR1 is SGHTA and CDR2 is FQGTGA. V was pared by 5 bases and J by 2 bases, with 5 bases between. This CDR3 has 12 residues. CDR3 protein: CASSPSTDTQYF. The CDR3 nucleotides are TGTGCCAGCAGCCCATCCACAGATACGCAGTATTTT.

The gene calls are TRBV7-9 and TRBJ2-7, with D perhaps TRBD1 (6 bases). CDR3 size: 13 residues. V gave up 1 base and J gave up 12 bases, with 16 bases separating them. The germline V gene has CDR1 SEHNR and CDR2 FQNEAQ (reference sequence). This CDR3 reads CASSLEQGHRPYF. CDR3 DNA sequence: TGTGCCAGCAGCTTAGAACAGGGCCACCGACCGTACTTC. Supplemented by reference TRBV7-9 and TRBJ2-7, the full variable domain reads DTGVSQNPRHKITKRGQNVTFRCDPISEHNRLYWYRQTLGQGPEFLTYFQNEAQLEKSRLLSDRFSAERPKGSFSTLEIQRTEQGDSAMYLCASSLEQGHRPYFGPGTRLTVT.

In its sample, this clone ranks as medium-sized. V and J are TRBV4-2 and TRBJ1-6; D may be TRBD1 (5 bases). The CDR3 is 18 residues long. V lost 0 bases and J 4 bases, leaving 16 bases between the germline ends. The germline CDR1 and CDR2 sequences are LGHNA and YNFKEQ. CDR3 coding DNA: TGTGCCAGCAGCCAAGATGACGGGGGAGGTGGATATAATTCACCCCTCCACTTT. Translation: CASSQDDGGGGYNSPLHF.

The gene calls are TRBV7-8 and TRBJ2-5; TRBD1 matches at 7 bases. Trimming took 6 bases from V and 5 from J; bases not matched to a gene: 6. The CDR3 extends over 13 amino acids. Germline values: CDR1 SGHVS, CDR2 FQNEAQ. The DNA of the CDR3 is TGTGCCAGCAGTCTACAGGGGTGGGAGACCCAGTACTTC. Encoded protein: CASSLQGWETQYF.

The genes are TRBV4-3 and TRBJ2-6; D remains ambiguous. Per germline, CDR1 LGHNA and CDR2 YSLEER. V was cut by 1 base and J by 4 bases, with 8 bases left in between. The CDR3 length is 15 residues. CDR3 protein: CASSQVLEGANVLTF. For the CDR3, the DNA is TGCGCCAGCAGCCAAGTGCTCGAGGGGGCCAACGTCCTGACTTTC.

CDR3 nucleotides: TGTGCCAGCTCACCACCCGCGACAGAAAATGAGCAGTTCTTC. Amino acids: CASSPPATENEQFF. The J gene is TRBJ2-1, the V gene TRBV18; D perhaps matches TRBD1 (5 bases). Trimming left V 0 bases short and J 7 bases short, with 10 bases between. The CDR3 loop spans 14 amino acids. Germline-derived CDR1 and CDR2 are KGHSH and LQKENI.

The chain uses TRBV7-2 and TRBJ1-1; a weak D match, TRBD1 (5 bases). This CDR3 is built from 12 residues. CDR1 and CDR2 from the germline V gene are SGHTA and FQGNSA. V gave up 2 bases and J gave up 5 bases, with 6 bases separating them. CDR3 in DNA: TGTGCCAGCAGCTTACGGGGGACTGAAGCTTTCTTT. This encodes CASSLRGTEAFF.

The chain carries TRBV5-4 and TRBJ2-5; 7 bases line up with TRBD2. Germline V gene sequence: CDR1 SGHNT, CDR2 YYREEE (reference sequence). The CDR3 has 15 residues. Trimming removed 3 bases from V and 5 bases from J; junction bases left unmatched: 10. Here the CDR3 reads CASSWGGAGGETQYF. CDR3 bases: TGTGCCAGCAGCTGGGGGGGAGCGGGCGGGGAGACCCAGTACTTC. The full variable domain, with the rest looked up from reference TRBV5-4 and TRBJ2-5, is ETGVTQSPTHLIKTRGQQVTLRCSSQSGHNTVSWYQQALGQGPQFIFQYYREEENGRGNFPPRFSGLQFPNYSSELNVNALELDDSALYLCASSWGGAGGETQYFGPGTRLLVL.

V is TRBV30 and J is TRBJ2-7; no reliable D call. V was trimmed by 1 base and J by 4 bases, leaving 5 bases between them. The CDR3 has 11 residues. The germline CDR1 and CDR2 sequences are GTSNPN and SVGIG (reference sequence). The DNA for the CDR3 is TGTGCCTGGAGTGGGGCTTACGAGCAGTACTTC. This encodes CAWSGAYEQYF.

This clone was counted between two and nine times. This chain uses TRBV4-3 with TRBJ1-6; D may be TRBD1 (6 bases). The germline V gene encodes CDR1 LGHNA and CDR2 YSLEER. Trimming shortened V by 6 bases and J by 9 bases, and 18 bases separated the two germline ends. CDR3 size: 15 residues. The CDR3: CASSALGGMISPLHF. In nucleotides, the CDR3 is TGCGCCAGCAGTGCGCTAGGGGGAATGATTTCACCCCTCCACTTT.

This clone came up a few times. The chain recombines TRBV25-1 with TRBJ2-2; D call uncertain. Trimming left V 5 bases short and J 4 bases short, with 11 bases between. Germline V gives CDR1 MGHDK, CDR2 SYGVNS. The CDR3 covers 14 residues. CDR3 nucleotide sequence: TGTGCCAGCAGTTCCCACGATAGCACCGGGGAGCTGTTTTTT. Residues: CASSSHDSTGELFF.

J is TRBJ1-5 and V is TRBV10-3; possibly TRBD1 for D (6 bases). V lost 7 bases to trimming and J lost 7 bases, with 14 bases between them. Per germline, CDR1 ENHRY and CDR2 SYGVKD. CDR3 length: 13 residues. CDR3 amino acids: CAITGGGGQPQHF. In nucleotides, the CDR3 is TGTGCCATCACGGGGGGCGGAGGGCAGCCCCAGCATTTT.

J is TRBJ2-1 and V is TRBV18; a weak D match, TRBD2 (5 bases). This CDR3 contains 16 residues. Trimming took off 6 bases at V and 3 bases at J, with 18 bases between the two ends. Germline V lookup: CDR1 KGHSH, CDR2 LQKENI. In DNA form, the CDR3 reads TGTGCCAGCTCCCCCCAGGAGGATCCCCTCTACAATGAGCAGTTCTTC. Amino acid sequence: CASSPQEDPLYNEQFF.

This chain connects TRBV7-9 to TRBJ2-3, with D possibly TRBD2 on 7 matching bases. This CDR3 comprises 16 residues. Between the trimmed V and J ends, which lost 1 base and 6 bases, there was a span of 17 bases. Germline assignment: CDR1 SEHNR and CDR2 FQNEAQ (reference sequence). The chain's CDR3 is CASSLVGGLSLDTQYF. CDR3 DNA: TGTGCCAGCAGCTTAGTGGGGGGGCTTAGCCTTGATACGCAGTATTTT.